This passage covers 27 T cell receptor beta chains from one sample sequenced in a study of cytomegalovirus exposure and HLA in healthy donors. The PCR used 60 Vbeta and 13 Jbeta primers. Profiling relied on immunoSEQ multiplex PCR, and the TCRdb table lists in-frame clones only, not all of them. Of 150,000 or so clones in the sample, over 70% were seen once. The material sequenced was PBMCs. The receptors were gathered from a woman between 45 and 60 years old in good health and CMV-seropositive.

The V and J genes are TRBV18 and TRBJ1-2; no clear D gene. CDR1 KGHSH and CDR2 LQKENI come from the germline V gene. Trimming removed 6 bases from V and 6 bases from J, with 17 bases in between. The CDR3 runs to 14 residues. The CDR3 spells CASSARREADGYTF. The CDR3 nucleotides read TGTGCCAGCTCCGCGCGGCGTGAGGCCGATGGCTACACCTTC. The entire variable domain, with the rest obtained from reference TRBV18 and TRBJ1-2, is as follows: NAGVMQNPRHLVRRRGQEARLRCSPMKGHSHVYWYRQLPEEGLKFMVYLQKENIIDESGMPKERFSAEFPKEGPSILRIQQVVRGDSAAYFCASSARREADGYTFGSGTRLTVV.

This clone has just a few counts. Its ends do not fully match the called genes, so a read error is possible. V is TRBV7-7 and J is TRBJ1-5; D is possibly TRBD1 (5 bases). The germline gives CDR1 SSHAT, CDR2 FNYEAQ (reference sequence). This CDR3 comprises 15 residues. The CDR3 nucleotides are TGTGCTAGCAGCTTCGGGGACCGGGAGGATCAGCCCCAGCATTTT. Amino acid sequence: CASSFGDREDQPQHF.

V and J are TRBV5-6 and TRBJ1-2, with TRBD1 matching over 9 bases. Looked up from germline, CDR1 is SGHDT and CDR2 is YYEEEE. The V and J ends lost 4 bases and 4 bases, in that order; junction bases with no gene match: 5. The CDR3 is 14 residues long. CDR3: CASSRGQGSYGYTF. The CDR3 DNA reads as TGTGCCAGCAGCCGAGGACAGGGGAGCTATGGCTACACCTTC.

V is TRBV11-2 and J is TRBJ1-3; D unresolved. Germline-derived CDR1 and CDR2 are SGHAT and FQNNGV. The CDR3 is 14 amino acids. V gave up 0 bases and J gave up 1 base, with 4 bases separating them. The CDR3 spells CASSLDQSGNTIYF. The CDR3 bases are TGTGCCAGCAGCTTAGATCAATCTGGAAACACCATATATTTT. The full variable domain, with the rest looked up from reference TRBV11-2 and TRBJ1-3, is EAGVAQSPRYKIIEKRQSVAFWCNPISGHATLYWYQQILGQGPKLLIQFQNNGVVDDSQLPKDRFSAERLKGVDSTLKIQPAKLEDSAVYLCASSLDQSGNTIYFGEGSWLTVV.

This clone was recorded once. This chain uses TRBV15 with TRBJ1-1; D unclear. CDR1 is LNHNV and CDR2 is YYDKDF in the germline V gene (reference sequence). The CDR3 has 13 residues. The V and J ends lost 2 bases and 6 bases respectively, with 10 bases between them. This CDR3 reads CATSRQYGSEAFF. The CDR3 DNA is TGTGCCACCAGCAGACAGTACGGGTCTGAAGCTTTCTTT.

This chain joins TRBV6-6 and TRBJ1-1; 9 nucleotides agree with TRBD1. The CDR3 totals 15 residues. From germline, CDR1 is MNHNY and CDR2 SVGAGI (reference sequence). After removal of 2 bases from V and 4 bases from J, the junction contained 5 bases not matched to a gene. The CDR3 loop is CASSYPTGGSTEAFF. In DNA form, the CDR3 reads TGTGCCAGCAGTTACCCGACAGGGGGGAGCACTGAAGCTTTCTTT.

This clone was detected once. The genes are TRBV27 and TRBJ2-6; D ambiguous. The CDR3 consists of 15 residues. The germline V and J ends were trimmed by 1 base and 0 bases, with 4 bases remaining between them. From germline, CDR1 is MNHEY and CDR2 SMNVEV (reference sequence). For the CDR3, the DNA is TGTGCCAGCAGTTTATTCAGCTCTGGGGCCAACGTCCTGACTTTC. It specifies CASSLFSSGANVLTF.

This chain links TRBV7-6 with TRBJ1-1; tentative D call: TRBD1 (5 bases). The CDR3 totals 14 residues. The germline V gene encodes CDR1 SGHVS and CDR2 FNYEAQ. Trimming stripped 6 bases from V and 1 base from J, with 12 bases between. CDR3 region: CASSSGRGNTEAFF. The CDR3 DNA follows: TGTGCCAGCAGTTCAGGGAGGGGGAACACTGAAGCTTTCTTT.

This chain connects TRBV27 to TRBJ2-2; 7 nucleotides align to TRBD2. This CDR3 spans 13 amino acids. V gave up 7 bases and J gave up 6 bases; unmatched junction bases: 5. In germline, CDR1 is MNHEY, CDR2 SMNVEV (reference sequence). The CDR3 DNA sequence: TGTGCCAGCACGCGGGAGCTGGCCGGGGAGCTGTTTTTT. Residues: CASTRELAGELFF.

The chain combines TRBV19 with TRBJ2-7; tentative D call: TRBD2 (5 bases). V lost 6 bases, J lost 7 bases, and 25 bases lay in between. The CDR3 length is 16 residues. Germline CDR1 and CDR2: LNHDA and SQIVND (reference sequence). For the CDR3, the DNA is TGTGCCAGTAGAGCTAATTTCGCCTTAGCGACGGGGGAGCAGTACTTC. It translates to CASRANFALATGEQYF.

To note about this clone: A read error may account for a junction end that differs from germline. The rearrangement joins TRBV6-5 to TRBJ2-4; 8 bases line up with TRBD1. This CDR3 region has 15 residues. The germline V gene has CDR1 MNHEY and CDR2 SVGAGI. This CDR3 reads CASSSQGAAKNSQYF. In DNA form, the CDR3 reads TGTGCCAGCAGCTCGCAGGGGGCAGCCAAAAACAGTCAGTACTTC.

The chain combines TRBV11-3 with TRBJ2-1, with TRBD2 matching 11 bases. V shed 8 bases, J shed 9 bases, and the junction held 12 bases outside the gene matches. CDR3 length: 15 amino acids. Germline V gene lookup returns CDR1 SGHNT and CDR2 YENEEA. DNA for the CDR3: TGTGCCAGCCGGGGACTAGCGGCAACCGGGGGTGAGCAGTTCTTC. This sequence encodes CASRGLAATGGEQFF.

The chain recombines TRBV9 with TRBJ2-7; D is uncertain. Germline values: CDR1 SGDLS, CDR2 YYNGEE. The CDR3 is 14 amino acids. The V and J ends lost 0 bases and 1 base respectively, with 8 bases between them. In DNA form, the CDR3 reads TGTGCCAGCAGCGTAGGGGTGACATCCTACGAGCAGTACTTC. Its translation is CASSVGVTSYEQYF.

The V gene is TRBV4-3, the J gene TRBJ1-2; 10 bases agree with TRBD1. The CDR3 length is 17 residues. Germline CDR1 LGHNA, CDR2 YSLEER. After removal of 0 bases from V and 4 bases from J, the junction contained 8 bases not matched to a gene. CDR3 nucleotide sequence: TGCGCCAGCAGCCAAGATTGGGGACAGGGGCGCAGCTATGGCTACACCTTC. This gives the protein CASSQDWGQGRSYGYTF.

The chain links TRBV5-1 to TRBJ2-1; 7 bases agree with TRBD1. Germline V gene sequence: CDR1 SGHRS, CDR2 YFSETQ. The CDR3 has 15 amino acids. V lost 0 bases to trimming and J lost 5 bases; unmatched junction nucleotides: 5. For the CDR3, the DNA is TGCGCCAGCAGCTTGGGAGGGACAGAGAACAATGAGCAGTTCTTC. Protein sequence: CASSLGGTENNEQFF.

The chain couples TRBV7-2 to TRBJ2-7, with 10 nucleotides matching TRBD1. The CDR3 consists of 15 residues. The V segment lost 3 bases and the J segment 2 bases; nucleotides outside the gene matches: 4. Per germline, CDR1 SGHTA and CDR2 FQGNSA. CDR3 DNA sequence: TGTGCCAGCAGCTTCCGACAGGGGGCGGCCTACGAGCAGTACTTC. Residues: CASSFRQGAAYEQYF.

This clone is a singleton in its sample. Other DNA sequences in this sample translate to the same CDR3. The chain employs TRBV5-1 and TRBJ1-1, with D maybe TRBD1 (5 bases). V was pared by 1 base and J by 4 bases, with 8 bases between. The CDR3 spans 13 residues. The germline gives CDR1 SGHRS, CDR2 YFSETQ. CDR3 in DNA: TGCGCCAGCAGCTTGACAGGTCTCACTGAAGCTTTCTTT. Protein sequence: CASSLTGLTEAFF. Drawing the rest from reference TRBV5-1 and TRBJ1-1, the complete variable domain is KAGVTQTPRYLIKTRGQQVTLSCSPISGHRSVSWYQQTPGQGLQFLFEYFSETQRNKGNFPGRFSGRQFSNSRSEMNVSTLELGDSALYLCASSLTGLTEAFFGQGTRLTVV.

The rearrangement joins TRBV5-1 to TRBJ1-1; no clear D gene. Looked up from germline, CDR1 is SGHRS and CDR2 is YFSETQ. This CDR3 contains 14 residues. Trimming removed 0 bases from V and 7 bases from J, with 13 bases in between. The CDR3 nucleotides are TGCGCCAGCAGCTTGGTGTCCGGAGGTAGTGAAGCTTTCTTT. As protein: CASSLVSGGSEAFF.

The chain couples TRBV29-1 to TRBJ2-3, with TRBD1 identical over 10 bases. Trimming cost V 2 bases and J 2 bases; bases outside gene matches: 4. The CDR3 spans 15 residues. The germline CDR1 and CDR2 sequences are SQVTM and ANQGSEA. DNA of the CDR3: TGCAGCGTTGAACCGGACAGGGGGGACACAGATACGCAGTATTTT. Translation gives CSVEPDRGDTDTQYF.

The chain links TRBV11-2 to TRBJ2-2; D possibly corresponds to TRBD2 (5 bases). Trimming removed 4 bases at V and 6 bases at J, with 9 bases between. The CDR3 has 13 amino acids. Germline values: CDR1 SGHAT, CDR2 FQNNGV. The CDR3, as DNA: TGTGCCAGCAGCTCCACGCGGGCCGGGGAGCTGTTTTTT. This gives the protein CASSSTRAGELFF.

The chain joins TRBV19 to TRBJ1-4; D unclear. Germline V gene lookup returns CDR1 LNHDA and CDR2 SQIVND (reference sequence). The ends were cut back, 3 bases at V and 7 bases at J, with 12 bases in the middle. The length of the CDR3 is 14 residues. Written as DNA, the CDR3 is TGTGCCAGTAGTATTGGGAGGAGCGGTGAAAAACTGTTTTTT. Protein sequence: CASSIGRSGEKLFF.

V is TRBV5-1 and J is TRBJ2-1; tentatively, D is TRBD1 (6 bases). CDR3 size: 16 residues. V lost 1 base, J lost 0 bases, and 11 bases lay in between. Germline-derived CDR1 and CDR2 are SGHRS and YFSETQ. CDR3 region: CASSLTDRSSYNEQFF. CDR3 coding DNA: TGCGCCAGCAGCTTGACAGACAGGAGCTCCTACAATGAGCAGTTCTTC.

This chain joins TRBV10-3 and TRBJ2-7; TRBD1 matches at 10 bases. CDR3 size: 15 residues. V lost 5 bases to trimming and J lost 6 bases; unmatched junction nucleotides: 10. Germline values: CDR1 ENHRY, CDR2 SYGVKD. In nucleotides, the CDR3 is TGTGCCATCAGTCAGATGGGACAGGGGAGGGGCGAGCAGTACTTC. Protein sequence: CAISQMGQGRGEQYF.

This clone was counted ten times or more. This chain links TRBV2 with TRBJ2-1, with 8 bases lining up with TRBD2. The V gene's germline CDR1 is SNHLY and CDR2 FYNNEI. Losses at the gene ends were 7 bases for V and 1 base for J; bases not matched to a gene: 9. This CDR3 has 16 amino acids. The CDR3 spells CASIRLAGASYNEQFF. CDR3 nucleotides: TGTGCCAGCATCAGGCTAGCGGGTGCATCCTACAATGAGCAGTTCTTC.

This chain links TRBV5-6 with TRBJ1-1; unclear D gene. With 4 bases removed from V and 11 bases from J, the gap between germline ends came to 18 bases. The CDR3 is 13 amino acids. Germline V gene sequence: CDR1 SGHDT, CDR2 YYEEEE. The CDR3 DNA sequence: TGTGCCAGCAGCGCCCAGTCGAGCGGGAGGGCTTTCTTT. This codes for CASSAQSSGRAFF. Using reference TRBV5-6 and TRBJ1-1 for the parts outside the CDR3, the full variable domain is DAGVTQSPTHLIKTRGQQVTLRCSPKSGHDTVSWYQQALGQGPQFIFQYYEEEERQRGNFPDRFSGHQFPNYSSELNVNALLLGDSALYLCASSAQSSGRAFFGQGTRLTVV.

The rearrangement uses TRBV10-2 and TRBJ2-3; TRBD2 agrees at 13 bases. Germline CDR1 is WSHSY and CDR2 is SAAADI. With V trimmed by 8 bases and J by 0 bases, 5 bases remained unmatched. The CDR3 loop spans 16 amino acids. The CDR3 DNA sequence: TGCGCCAGCTCCGGGACTAGCGGGGCTAGCACAGATACGCAGTATTTT. Translated, it gives CASSGTSGASTDTQYF.

The chain uses TRBV7-9 and TRBJ2-1; D not certain. Trimming stripped 6 bases from V and 7 bases from J, with 7 bases between. The germline V gene has CDR1 SEHNR and CDR2 FQNEAQ (reference sequence). The CDR3 runs 11 residues. DNA of the CDR3: TGTGCCAGCAGTTCCAGAAATGAGCAGTTCTTC. Its protein is CASSSRNEQFF.